This T cell receptor beta chain was sequenced in a study of OX40 agonist ivuxolimab in advanced cancers. Assay: immunoSEQ multiplex PCR; the TCRdb copy retains only in-frame clones and omits some. This table holds some 71,000 clones, about nine tenths found once. General study findings and limits: At doses 0.1 to 3.0 mg/kg, CD4+ and CD8+ clones expanded. Among the lowest peripheral clonal expansion occurred in 0.1-3.0 mg/kg partial responders. Expanded clones were, on average, more numerous among CD8+ T cells than CD4+.

Comment on this clone: Its antigen is unidentified.

CDR3 length: 14 residues. Germline CDR1 reads SNHLY; CDR2 reads FYNNEI. Trimming cost V 3 bases and J 5 bases; bases outside gene matches: 4. This rearrangement joins TRBV2 to TRBJ2-7; TRBD2 matches 10 bases. The material sequenced was CD4+ or CD8+ T cells sorted from blood, taken in a trial of the OX40 agonist ivuxolimab. The receptor was isolated from an adult with an advanced solid tumor such as melanoma, head and neck, liver or kidney cancer. CDR3 loop: CASSEASGSHEQYF. CDR3 DNA: TGTGCCAGCAGTGAGGCTAGCGGGAGCCACGAGCAGTACTTC.